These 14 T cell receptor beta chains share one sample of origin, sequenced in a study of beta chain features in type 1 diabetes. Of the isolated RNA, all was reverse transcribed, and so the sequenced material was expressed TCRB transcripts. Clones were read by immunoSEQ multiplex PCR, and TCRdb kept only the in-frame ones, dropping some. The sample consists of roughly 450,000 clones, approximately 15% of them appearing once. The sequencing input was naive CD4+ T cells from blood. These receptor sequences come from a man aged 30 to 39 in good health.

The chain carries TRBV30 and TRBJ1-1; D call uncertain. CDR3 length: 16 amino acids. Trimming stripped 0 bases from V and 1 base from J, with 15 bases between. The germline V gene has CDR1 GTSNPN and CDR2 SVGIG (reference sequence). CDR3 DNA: TGTGCCTGGAGTGTAGTTTTAGGGAGTAGGAACACTGAAGCTTTCTTT. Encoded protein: CAWSVVLGSRNTEAFF.

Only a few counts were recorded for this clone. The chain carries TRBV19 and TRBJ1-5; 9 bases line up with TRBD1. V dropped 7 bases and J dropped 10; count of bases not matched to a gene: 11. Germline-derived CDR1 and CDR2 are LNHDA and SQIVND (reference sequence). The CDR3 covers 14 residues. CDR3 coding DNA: TGTGCCAGTAAGTCGGGACAGGGTTTAGTACCCCAGCATTTT. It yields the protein CASKSGQGLVPQHF.

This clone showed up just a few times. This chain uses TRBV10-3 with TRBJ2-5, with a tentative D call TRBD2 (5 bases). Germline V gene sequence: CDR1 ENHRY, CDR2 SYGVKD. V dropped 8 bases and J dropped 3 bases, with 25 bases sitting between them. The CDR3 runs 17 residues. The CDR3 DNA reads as TGTGCCATCGCCCCCACCACCGGACTCACCACTAAAGAGACCCAGTACTTC. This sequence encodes CAIAPTTGLTTKETQYF.

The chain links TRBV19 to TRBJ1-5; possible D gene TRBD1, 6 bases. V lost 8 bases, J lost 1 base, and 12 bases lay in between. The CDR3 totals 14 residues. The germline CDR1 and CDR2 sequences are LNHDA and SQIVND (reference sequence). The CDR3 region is CASHRAESNQPQHF. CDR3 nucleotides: TGTGCCAGTCACAGGGCGGAAAGCAATCAGCCCCAGCATTTT.

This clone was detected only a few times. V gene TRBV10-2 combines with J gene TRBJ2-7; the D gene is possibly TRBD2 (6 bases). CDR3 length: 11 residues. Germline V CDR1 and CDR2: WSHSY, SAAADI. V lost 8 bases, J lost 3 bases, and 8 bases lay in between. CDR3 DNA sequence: TGCGCCAGCTCGGAGGGCTACGAGCAGTACTTC. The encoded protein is CASSEGYEQYF.

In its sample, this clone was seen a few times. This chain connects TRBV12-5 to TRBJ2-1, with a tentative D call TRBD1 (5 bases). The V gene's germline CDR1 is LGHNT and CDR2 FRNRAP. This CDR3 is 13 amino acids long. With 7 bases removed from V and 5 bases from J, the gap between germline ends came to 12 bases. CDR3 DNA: TGTGCTAGTGAGGGGCAGGGAAACAATGAGCAGTTCTTC. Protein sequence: CASEGQGNNEQFF.

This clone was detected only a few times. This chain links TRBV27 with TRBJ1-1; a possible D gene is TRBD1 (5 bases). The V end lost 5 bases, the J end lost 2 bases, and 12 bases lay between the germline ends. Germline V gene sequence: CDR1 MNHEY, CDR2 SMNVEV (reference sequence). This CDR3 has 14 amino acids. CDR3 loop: CASSRRAVNTEAFF. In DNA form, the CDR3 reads TGTGCCAGCAGTCGCAGGGCGGTAAACACTGAAGCTTTCTTT.

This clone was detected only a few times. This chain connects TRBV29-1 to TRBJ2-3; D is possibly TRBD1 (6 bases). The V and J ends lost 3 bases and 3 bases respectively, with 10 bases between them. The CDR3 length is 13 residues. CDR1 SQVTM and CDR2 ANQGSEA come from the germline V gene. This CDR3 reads CSVEGARTDTQYF. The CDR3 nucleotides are TGCAGCGTTGAGGGGGCGCGGACAGATACGCAGTATTTT.

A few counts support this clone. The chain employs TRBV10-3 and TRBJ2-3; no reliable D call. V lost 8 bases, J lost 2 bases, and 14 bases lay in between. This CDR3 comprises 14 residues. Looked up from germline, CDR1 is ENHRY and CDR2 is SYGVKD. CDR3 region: CAIQESRNTDTQYF. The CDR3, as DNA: TGTGCCATCCAAGAGAGCAGAAACACAGATACGCAGTATTTT.

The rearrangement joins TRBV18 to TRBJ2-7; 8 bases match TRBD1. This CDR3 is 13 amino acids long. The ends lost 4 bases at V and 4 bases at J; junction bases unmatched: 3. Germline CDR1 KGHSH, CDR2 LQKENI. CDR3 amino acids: CASSRDRGYEQYV. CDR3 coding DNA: TGTGCCAGCTCACGAGACAGGGGATACGAGCAGTACGTC.

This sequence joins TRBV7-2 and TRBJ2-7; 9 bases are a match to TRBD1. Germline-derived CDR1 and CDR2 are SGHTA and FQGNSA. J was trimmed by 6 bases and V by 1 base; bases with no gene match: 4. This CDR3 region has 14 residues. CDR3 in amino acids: CASSLVRGQGEQYF. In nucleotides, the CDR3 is TGTGCCAGCAGCTTAGTAAGGGGACAGGGCGAGCAGTACTTC.

CDR3 sequence reads: CASSLLILAGGTSSYNEQFF. CDR3 nucleotides: TGTGCCAGCAGCTTATTAATACTAGCGGGAGGCACGAGCTCCTACAATGAGCAGTTCTTC. The V gene is TRBV13, the J gene TRBJ2-1; 12 bases line up with TRBD2. Germline V CDR1 and CDR2: PRHDT, FYEKMQ (reference sequence). The ends lost 2 bases at V and 0 bases at J; junction bases unmatched: 11. The CDR3 has 20 amino acids.

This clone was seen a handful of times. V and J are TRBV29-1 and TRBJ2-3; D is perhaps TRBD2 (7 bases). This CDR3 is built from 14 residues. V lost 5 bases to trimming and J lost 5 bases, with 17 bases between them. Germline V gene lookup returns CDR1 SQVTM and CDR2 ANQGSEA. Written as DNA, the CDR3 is TGCAGCGTTTCGTCCTGGGGGGGCGGAGATACGCAGTATTTT. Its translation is CSVSSWGGGDTQYF.

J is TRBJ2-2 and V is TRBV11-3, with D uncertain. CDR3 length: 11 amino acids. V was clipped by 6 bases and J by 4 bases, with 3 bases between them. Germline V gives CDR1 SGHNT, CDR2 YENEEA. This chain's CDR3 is CASSPTGELFF. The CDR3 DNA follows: TGTGCCAGCAGTCCCACCGGGGAGCTGTTTTTT.